A single sample gave rise to the 5 T cell receptor beta chains below, sequenced in a study of OX40 agonist ivuxolimab in advanced cancers. The library was obtained by the immunoSEQ multiplex PCR assay. Drawn from immuneACCESS, this table holds only the in-frame rearrangements with V and J called that TCRdb kept. Clones are partly lost; checked studies trace under half to an unresolved V gene and leave the rest unexplained. The sample has around 26,000 clones on record, about 80% of them singletons. Roughly a quarter of the sample is taken by the ten largest. The sequencing used CD4+ or CD8+ T cells sorted from blood, collected in a trial of the OX40 agonist ivuxolimab. These receptor sequences come from an adult with an advanced solid tumor such as melanoma, head and neck, liver or kidney cancer.

As regards this clone: The same CDR3 is also encoded by other DNA sequences in this sample. This chain links TRBV27 with TRBJ2-7; D is unclear. This CDR3 spans 12 amino acids. In germline, CDR1 is MNHEY, CDR2 SMNVEV (reference sequence). V was cut by 5 bases and J by 1 base, with 6 bases left in between. The CDR3 sequence: CASSRDSYEQYF. The CDR3 DNA reads TGTGCCAGCAGTCGAGATTCCTACGAGCAGTACTTC.

This chain connects TRBV9 to TRBJ2-3; D remains unclear. The CDR3 spans 14 residues. The V gene lost 3 bases and the J gene lost 0 bases, with 8 bases spanning the gap. CDR1 SGDLS and CDR2 YYNGEE come from the germline V gene. The CDR3 nucleotides are TGTGCCAGCAGCGAACCGGACAGCACAGATACGCAGTATTTT. This sequence encodes CASSEPDSTDTQYF.

The rearrangement uses TRBV10-3 and TRBJ1-5; D is perhaps TRBD1 (5 bases). The length of the CDR3 is 14 residues. Trimming removed 0 bases from V and 7 bases from J, with 10 bases in between. Germline assignment: CDR1 ENHRY and CDR2 SYGVKD. This CDR3 is CAISESRGEQPQHF. The CDR3 nucleotides are TGTGCCATCAGTGAGTCTCGGGGGGAACAGCCCCAGCATTTT.

The chain is built from TRBV7-6 and TRBJ2-2; TRBD2 might be the D (6 bases). V was trimmed by 5 bases and J by 4 bases, leaving 17 bases between them. This CDR3 spans 16 amino acids. Germline V CDR1 and CDR2: SGHVS, FNYEAQ. The CDR3 is CASSPPGRGFTGELFF. DNA of the CDR3: TGTGCCAGCAGCCCACCTGGACGGGGGTTCACCGGGGAGCTGTTTTTT.

The chain carries TRBV6-1 and TRBJ2-5; perhaps TRBD1 as D (5 bases). Germline loops: CDR1 MNHNS, CDR2 SASEGT. The V and J ends lost 1 base and 5 bases respectively, with 14 bases between them. The CDR3 length is 15 residues. The CDR3 here is CASSEGATVLETQYF. The DNA of the CDR3 is TGTGCCAGCAGTGAAGGGGCGACAGTTCTGGAGACCCAGTACTTC.